This entry describes one TCR beta chain. Antigen: not known. This entry comes from a study of T cell repertoires in ileal Crohn's disease. Study at large: Postoperative therapy was given to about half: around eleven thiopurines, about 19 anti-TNF agents. The MI sample came from the proximal margin of the surgical specimen.

This sample's time point: proximal margin of the surgical specimen (macroscopically non-inflamed). Germline values: CDR1 SNHLY, CDR2 FYNNEI. V was clipped by 8 bases and J by 6 bases, with 14 bases between them. This CDR3 comprises 12 residues. Whole-study findings and limits: Endoscopic recurrence occurred in every patient whose clonality exceeded 26.8%. Clonal expansions were more frequent in active smokers than non-smokers at surgery.

Assay used: immunoSEQ multiplex PCR; TCRdb lists only in-frame clones, some missing. Among about 3,100 clones listed, under 75% were seen once. This clonotype was obtained from an adult with Crohn's disease. The chain links TRBV2 to TRBJ2-7; tentative D call: TRBD1 (6 bases). Sequencing was carried out using ileal tissue. The CDR3 bases are TGTGCCAGCTCCCCGCAAGGGGGCGAGCAGTACTTC. Encoded protein: CASSPQGGEQYF.